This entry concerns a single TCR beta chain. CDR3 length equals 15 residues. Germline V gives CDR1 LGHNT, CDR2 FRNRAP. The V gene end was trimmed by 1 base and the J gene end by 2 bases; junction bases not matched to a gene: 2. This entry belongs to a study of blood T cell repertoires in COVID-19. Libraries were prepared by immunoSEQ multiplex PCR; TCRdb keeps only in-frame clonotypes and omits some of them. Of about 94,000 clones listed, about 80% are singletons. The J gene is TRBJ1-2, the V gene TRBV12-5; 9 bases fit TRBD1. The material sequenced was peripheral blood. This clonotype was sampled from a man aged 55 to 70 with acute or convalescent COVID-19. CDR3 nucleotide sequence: TGTGCTAGTGGTTTGGCTGGACAGGGGAACTATGGCTACACCTTC. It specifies CASGLAGQGNYGYTF. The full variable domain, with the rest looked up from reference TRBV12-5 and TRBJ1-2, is DARVTQTPRHKVTEMGQEVTMRCQPILGHNTVFWYRQTMMQGLELLAYFRNRAPLDDSGMPKDRFSAEMPDATLATLKIQPSEPRDSAVYFCASGLAGQGNYGYTFGSGTRLTVV.